This T cell receptor (beta chain) came from a study of T cells in Graves' hyperthyroidism and ophthalmopathy (dated 2019 in TCRdb). In terms of the full investigation: Peripheral blood samples were taken at the time of initial diagnosis, prior to any treatment. In addition, the study compared T-cell repertoires in thyroid tissue and in blood from several Graves' hyperthyroidism patients. Prospective prediction of ophthalmopathy was tested in an independent validation cohort consisting of roughly 19 hyperthyroidism patients and approximately 16 patients who later progressed to ophthalmopathy. TCR V-J signatures able to tell the groups apart were searched for in a discovery cohort of 90 to 100 patients, of whom 40 to 45 had Graves' ophthalmopathy and around 56 had stable Graves' hyperthyroidism. After sampling, hyperthyroidism patients received methimazole starting at 30 mg daily, and ophthalmopathy patients received high-dose intravenous methylprednisolone. TCR Vbeta CDR3 sequencing of some 140 peripheral blood samples (approximately 44 ophthalmopathy, about 80 hyperthyroidism and approximately 17 progressor patients) is reported in the paper. The 100 or so discovery patients were divided at random into training and test sets in a 7:3 ratio.

The TCR beta CDR3 regions were amplified from RNA transcripts. The first round of RT-PCR for the TCR CDR3 was performed with the HTBI primer set and the Qiagen OneStep RT-PCR kit. A second multiplex PCR round built the libraries, followed by size selection and purification. Sequencing of the libraries was done on an Illumina HiSeq2000 using paired-end 100 bp reads. In the authors' own workflow: Raw data were processed with SOAPnuke, discarding reads with adapters, uncalled bases, mean Phred below 15, or no exact constant-primer or identifier match. High-quality paired reads were merged with COPE v1.2.5, and unique nucleotide sequences were defined as clonotypes. Clonotypes were aligned to IMGT TRBV, TRBD and TRBJ reference segments using MiTCR v1.1. The analysis included only V-J combinations with a frequency above 0.0001, which together covered around 99% of the repertoires. The TCS score was defined as F50 (clonal expansion) divided by E x V (chaos), with BLOSUM62-based TCRdist calculated between CDR3 peptides within each V-J. Welch's t-statistics and random forest reduced just over 500 V-J features to some 14, which were used in a naive Bayes classifier (R e1071). Thyroid-blood repertoire similarity was quantified with the Morisita-Horn index. TCRdb reprocessing: public reads trimmed at Q25 with fastp, clones called with MiXCR, in-frame beta chains kept. Rows are combined by CDR3 protein, so each entry shows the most common genes and DNA. TCRdb's processing, not the study's, gives the V and J calls here. Counted in this sample were nearly 750,000 distinct CDR3 sequences; approximately 36% of them appeared once. Jointly, the top ten make up around 30% of the sample.

Beyond this particular receptor, the publication reports: Most expanded thyroid clonotypes (frequency above 0.001) were also detected in blood, a finding suggesting that blood repertoires may reflect thyroid immune responses. During validation, the model predicted progression to ophthalmopathy a median of approximately 6 months ahead of onset, with roughly 65% sensitivity and around 73% specificity. Sample size was not statistically predetermined, and blinding of investigators to group allocation was not performed. A model built on a 13 V-J signature distinguished ophthalmopathy from stable hyperthyroidism, reaching about 89% sensitivity and about 81% specificity in cross-validation and 80%/75% in testing.

The CDR3 measures 13 amino acids from cysteine to phenylalanine. The entry retains the CDR3 DNA only, 39 bases that are in frame from base 1. Based on the germline V gene, the CDR1 and CDR2 sequences are MGHDK and SYGVNS. Graves' hyperthyroidism was defined as stable when no progression to ophthalmopathy occurred over 18 months of follow-up. Hyperthyroidism patients were newly diagnosed, had a disease duration of under 2 months, and were aged 18 to 65 years. Any patient with an uncontrolled infection, another autoimmune disease, pregnancy or lactation was excluded. Diagnoses were established on the basis of clinical symptoms, serum thyroxine and TRAb, thyroid ultrasound, and orbital computed tomography. PBMCs were separated from 8 to 10 ml of fresh peripheral blood using Ficoll-Paque density gradient centrifugation. Trizol reagent was used to extract total RNA, and RNA quality was then checked on an Agilent 2100 Bioanalyzer.

In regard to this clonotype: Its antigen is currently not known. A read error may account for a junction end that differs from germline.

Sequences were obtained from blood. This receptor was obtained from a middle-aged woman with Graves' hyperthyroidism. Recombination connected TRBV25-1 to TRBJ1-1; the best D guess is TRBD1, with 5 bases matching. Here is the DNA: TGTGCTACCGAGATACTACAGGTGGCTGAGGCTTTCTTT. Its product reads: CATEILQVAEAFF. The CDR3 plus the reference TRBV25-1 and TRBJ1-1 genes for the other parts give the full variable domain: EADIYQTPRYLVIGTGKKITLECSQTMGHDKMYWYQQDPGMELHLIHYSYGVNSTEKGDLSSESTVSRIRTEHFPLTLESARPSHTSQYLCATEILQVAEAFFGQGTRLTVV.